This T cell receptor (beta chain) was retrieved from a study of T-cell memory formation after mild COVID-19. V trimming: 3 bases; J trimming: 2 bases; junction bases outside the gene matches: 4. This CDR3 spans 15 amino acids. Germline V gene lookup returns CDR1 LGHNA and CDR2 YNFKEQ. One entry per CDR3 protein, called by TCRdb with MiXCR from the 5' RACE reads. The sample carries under 200,000 distinct CDR3 sequences, around a tenth recorded once. The sequenced sample was PBMCs or a T cell subset sorted from them (not recorded which). The rearrangement joins TRBV4-2 to TRBJ2-1; 7 bases align to TRBD2. The receptor's source is a young man who had mild COVID-19 (a few samples of this study predate the infection). Cell type and time point are not known. CDR3 sequence (DNA): TGTGCCAGCAGCCAGGACCTAGCGGCCTACAATGAGCAGTTCTTC. This encodes CASSQDLAAYNEQFF.